This record covers a single T cell receptor beta chain. This entry belongs to a study of cytomegalovirus exposure and HLA in healthy donors. The CDR3 sequence is 14 residues long. Germline V gene lookup returns CDR1 SNHLY and CDR2 FYNNEI. J lost 10 bases, V lost 8 bases, and 10 bases had no gene match. It was with 60 Vbeta and 13 Jbeta primers that the PCR ran. Sequenced by immunoSEQ multiplex PCR; TCRdb stores in-frame clones only, minus some. This sample has around 39,000 clones, with around 60% found just once. The chain joins TRBV2 to TRBJ1-6, with 8 nucleotides matching TRBD1. This sequence originates from a human donor in good health. Sequenced input: PBMCs. The CDR3 loop is CASSYRTGNSPLHF. The CDR3 DNA is TGTGCCAGCTCGTATCGGACAGGGAACTCACCCCTCCACTTT.